This T cell receptor (beta chain) was documented in a study of T-cell reconstitution after alpha-beta-depleted transplantation in children. V was clipped by 5 bases and J by 7 bases; unmatched bases: 8. The CDR3 runs to 14 residues. Germline lookup yields CDR1 SGHKS and CDR2 YYEKEE (reference sequence). Unique molecular identifiers were used in preparing the TCRbeta library. One entry per CDR3 protein results from TCRdb running MiXCR on the PCR reads. The sample lists approximately 390,000 distinct CDR3 sequences, about 11% occurring once. This clonotype was seen many times. The J gene is TRBJ1-4, the V gene TRBV5-5, with 7 bases matching TRBD1. This sample comprised PBMCs from the stem cell graft donor, obtained from the stem cell graft. This receptor was taken from a human donor who donated a stem cell graft to a child with acute myeloid leukemia. The CDR3 coding sequence is TGTGCCAGCAGTTCGACCGGGACAGCTGAAAAACTGTTTTTT. Translated, it gives CASSSTGTAEKLFF. Complete variable domain (other parts from reference TRBV5-5 and TRBJ1-4): DAGVTQSPTHLIKTRGQQVTLRCSPISGHKSVSWYQQVLGQGPQFIFQYYEKEERGRGNFPDRFSARQFPNYSSELNVNALLLGDSALYLCASSSTGTAEKLFFGSGTQLSVL.